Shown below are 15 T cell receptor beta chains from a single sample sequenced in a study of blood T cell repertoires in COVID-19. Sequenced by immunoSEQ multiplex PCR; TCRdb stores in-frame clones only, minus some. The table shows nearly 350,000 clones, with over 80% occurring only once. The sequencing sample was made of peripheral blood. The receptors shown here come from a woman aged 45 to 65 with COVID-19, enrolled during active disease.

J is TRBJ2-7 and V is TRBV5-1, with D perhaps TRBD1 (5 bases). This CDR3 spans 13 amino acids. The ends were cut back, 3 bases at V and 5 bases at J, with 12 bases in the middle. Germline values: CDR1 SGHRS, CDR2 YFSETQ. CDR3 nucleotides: TGCGCCAGCAGCTACGACAGTTTCGACGAGCAGTACTTC. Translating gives CASSYDSFDEQYF.

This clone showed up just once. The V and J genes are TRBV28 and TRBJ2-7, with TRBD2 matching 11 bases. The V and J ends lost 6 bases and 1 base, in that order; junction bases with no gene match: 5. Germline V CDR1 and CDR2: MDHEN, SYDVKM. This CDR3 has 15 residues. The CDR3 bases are TGTGCCAGCAGCACTAGCGGGAGAAGGTCCTACGAGCAGTACTTC. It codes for CASSTSGRRSYEQYF.

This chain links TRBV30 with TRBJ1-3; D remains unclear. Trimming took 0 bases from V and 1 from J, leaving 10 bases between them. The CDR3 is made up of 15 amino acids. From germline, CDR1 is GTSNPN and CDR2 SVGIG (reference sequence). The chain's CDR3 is CAWSVQSLSGNTIYF. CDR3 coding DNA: TGTGCCTGGAGTGTACAGTCCCTATCTGGAAACACCATATATTTT.

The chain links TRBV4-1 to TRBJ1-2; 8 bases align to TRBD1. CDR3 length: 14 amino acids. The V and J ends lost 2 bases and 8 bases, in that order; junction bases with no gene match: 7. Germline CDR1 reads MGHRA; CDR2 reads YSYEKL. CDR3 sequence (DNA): TGCGCCAGCAGCCAAAACAGGGGGGCGCGAGGCTACACCTTC. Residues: CASSQNRGARGYTF.

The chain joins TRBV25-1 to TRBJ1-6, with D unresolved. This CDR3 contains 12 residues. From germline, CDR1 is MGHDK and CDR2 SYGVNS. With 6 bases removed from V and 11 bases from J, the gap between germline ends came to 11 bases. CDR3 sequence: CASRDRGTPLHF. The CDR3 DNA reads TGTGCCAGCAGAGACCGGGGTACACCCCTCCACTTT.

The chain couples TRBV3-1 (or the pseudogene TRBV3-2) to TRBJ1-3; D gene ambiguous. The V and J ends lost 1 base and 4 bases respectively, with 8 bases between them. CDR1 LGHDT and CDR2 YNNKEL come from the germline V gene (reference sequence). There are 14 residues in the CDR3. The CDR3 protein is CASSQAVLGNTIYF. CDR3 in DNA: TGTGCCAGCAGCCAAGCCGTACTCGGAAACACCATATATTTT.

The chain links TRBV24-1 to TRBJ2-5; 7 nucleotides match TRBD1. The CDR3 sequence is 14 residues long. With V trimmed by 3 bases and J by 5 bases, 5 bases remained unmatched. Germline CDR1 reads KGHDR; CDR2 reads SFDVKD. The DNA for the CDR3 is TGTGCCACCAGTGATCGGGACAGCAGGGAGACCCAGTACTTC. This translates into CATSDRDSRETQYF.

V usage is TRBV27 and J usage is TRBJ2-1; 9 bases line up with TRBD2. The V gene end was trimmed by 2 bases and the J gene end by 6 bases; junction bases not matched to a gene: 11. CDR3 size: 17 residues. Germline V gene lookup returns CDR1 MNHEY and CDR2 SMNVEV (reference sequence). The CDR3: CASSLRGRAVPSNEQFF. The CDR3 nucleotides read TGTGCCAGCAGTTTACGCGGGAGGGCCGTCCCCTCCAATGAGCAGTTCTTC.

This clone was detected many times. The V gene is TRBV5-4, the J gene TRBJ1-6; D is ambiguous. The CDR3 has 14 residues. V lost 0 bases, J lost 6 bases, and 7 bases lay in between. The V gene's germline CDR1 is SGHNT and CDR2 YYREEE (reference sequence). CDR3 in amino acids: CASSLAQPNSPLHF. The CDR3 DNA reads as TGTGCCAGCAGCTTGGCACAGCCTAATTCACCCCTCCACTTT. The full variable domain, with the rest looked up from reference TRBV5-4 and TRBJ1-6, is ETGVTQSPTHLIKTRGQQVTLRCSSQSGHNTVSWYQQALGQGPQFIFQYYREEENGRGNFPPRFSGLQFPNYSSELNVNALELDDSALYLCASSLAQPNSPLHFGNGTRLTVT.

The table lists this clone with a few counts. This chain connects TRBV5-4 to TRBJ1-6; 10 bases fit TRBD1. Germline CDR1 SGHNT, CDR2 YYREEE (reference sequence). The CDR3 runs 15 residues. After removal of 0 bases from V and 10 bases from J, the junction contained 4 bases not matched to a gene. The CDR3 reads CASSLVGQGRSPLHF. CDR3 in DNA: TGTGCCAGCAGCTTGGTGGGACAGGGGAGATCACCCCTCCACTTT.

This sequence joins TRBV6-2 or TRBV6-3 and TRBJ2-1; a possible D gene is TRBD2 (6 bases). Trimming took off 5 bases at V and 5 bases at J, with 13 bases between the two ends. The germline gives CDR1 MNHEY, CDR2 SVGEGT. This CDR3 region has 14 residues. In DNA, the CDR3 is TGTGCCAGCAGTCGCCATAGCGGAAACAATGAGCAGTTCTTC. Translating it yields CASSRHSGNNEQFF.

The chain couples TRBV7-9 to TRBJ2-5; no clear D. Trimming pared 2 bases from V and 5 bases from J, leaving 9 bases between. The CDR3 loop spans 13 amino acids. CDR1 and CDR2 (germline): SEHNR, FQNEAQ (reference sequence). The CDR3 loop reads CASSLLGEETQYF. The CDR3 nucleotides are TGTGCCAGCAGCTTATTAGGAGAGGAGACCCAGTACTTC.

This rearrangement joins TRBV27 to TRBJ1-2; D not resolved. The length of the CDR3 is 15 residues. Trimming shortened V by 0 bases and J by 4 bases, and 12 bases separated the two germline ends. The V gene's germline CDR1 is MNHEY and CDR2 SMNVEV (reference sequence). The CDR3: CASSLSSGDPYGYTF. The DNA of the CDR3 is TGTGCCAGCAGTTTATCGAGCGGGGATCCCTATGGCTACACCTTC.

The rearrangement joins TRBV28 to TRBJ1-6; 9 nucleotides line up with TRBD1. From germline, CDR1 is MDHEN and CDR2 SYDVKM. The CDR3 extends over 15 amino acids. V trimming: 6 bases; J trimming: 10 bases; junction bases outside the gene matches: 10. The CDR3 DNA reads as TGTGCCAGCAGCGCCCCCGGGACAGGGAGCTCACCCCTCCACTTT. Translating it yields CASSAPGTGSSPLHF.

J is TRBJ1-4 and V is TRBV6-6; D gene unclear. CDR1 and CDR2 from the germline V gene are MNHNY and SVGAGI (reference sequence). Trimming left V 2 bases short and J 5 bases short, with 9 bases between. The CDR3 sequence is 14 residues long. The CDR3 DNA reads TGTGCCAGCAGTTACGTCTCGTCCAATGAAAAACTGTTTTTT. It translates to CASSYVSSNEKLFF.